What follows are 10 T cell receptor beta chains derived from one specimen sequenced in a study of blood T cell repertoires in COVID-19. Here immunoSEQ multiplex PCR was the method, and the copy in TCRdb shows in-frame clones only, minus some. The table has 350,000 to 450,000 clones, around 83% seen once; the top ten hold 5.1%. Material for sequencing was PBMCs or T cells enriched from blood (not recorded which). The receptor set was obtained from a woman between 50 and 59 years old who had recovered from COVID-19.

Comment on this clone: The identical CDR3 is also encoded by other nucleotide sequences in the sample. The gene calls are TRBV6-2 or TRBV6-3 and TRBJ2-7; 7 nucleotides line up with TRBD1. CDR1 and CDR2 (germline): MNHEY, SVGEGT. The CDR3 is 12 residues long. The V segment lost 6 bases and the J segment 3 bases; nucleotides outside the gene matches: 2. The CDR3 reads CASSRQGYEQYF. CDR3 bases: TGTGCCAGCAGCCGACAGGGCTACGAGCAGTACTTC.

This clone was observed once. The rearrangement links TRBV21-1 to TRBJ2-2; the D call TRBD1 from the table was never checked on the DNA. TRBV21-1 is recorded as a pseudogene. The CDR3 length is 16 residues. The CDR3 loop is CASSKAPDRDTGELFF. CDR3 coding DNA: TGTGCCAGCAGCAAAGCTCCTGACAGGGACACCGGGGAGCTGTTTTTT.

The chain carries TRBV2 and TRBJ2-3, with TRBD2 identical over 12 bases. CDR1 is SNHLY, CDR2 FYNNEI, per germline. The J segment lost 6 bases and the V segment lost 6 bases, leaving 7 bases of the junction unmatched. The CDR3 loop spans 15 amino acids. CDR3 sequence: CASRPTSGSGDTQYF. CDR3 DNA: TGTGCCAGCAGACCGACTAGCGGGAGCGGTGATACGCAGTATTTT.

The rearrangement links TRBV18 to TRBJ1-4; D gene ambiguous. Between the trimmed V and J ends, which lost 3 bases and 4 bases, there was a span of 12 bases. CDR3 length: 15 amino acids. The germline CDR1 and CDR2 sequences are KGHSH and LQKENI. CDR3 DNA sequence: TGTGCCAGCTCACCGCTCCGGGGTAGTAATGAAAAACTGTTTTTT. Its translation is CASSPLRGSNEKLFF.

The rearrangement joins TRBV30 to TRBJ1-1, with TRBD1 identical over 7 bases. Germline CDR1 is GTSNPN and CDR2 is SVGIG (reference sequence). After removal of 3 bases from V and 0 bases from J, the junction contained 13 bases not matched to a gene. The CDR3 totals 17 residues. The CDR3: CAWRSRRDRSLNTEAFF. In DNA, the CDR3 is TGTGCCTGGAGGTCGCGAAGGGACAGATCCTTGAACACTGAAGCTTTCTTT.

The chain couples TRBV7-2 to TRBJ2-1; D might be TRBD2 (6 bases). Germline-derived CDR1 and CDR2 are SGHTA and FQGNSA. The CDR3 totals 17 residues. V was pared by 0 bases and J by 0 bases, with 12 bases between. DNA of the CDR3: TGTGCCAGCAGCTTAGCGGGGGGTTCGAGCTCCTACAATGAGCAGTTCTTC. This gives the protein CASSLAGGSSSYNEQFF.

This chain's CDR3 is CASSSSRNPNYGYTF. CDR3 DNA: TGTGCCAGCAGCTCATCGAGAAATCCCAATTATGGCTACACCTTC. The genes are TRBV7-8 and TRBJ1-2; D ambiguous. The length of the CDR3 is 15 residues. V was clipped by 4 bases and J by 5 bases, with 17 bases between them. Germline V gives CDR1 SGHVS, CDR2 FQNEAQ.

This rearrangement joins TRBV4-3 to TRBJ1-4; 8 positions match TRBD1. The CDR3 runs 17 residues. V shed 6 bases, J shed 6 bases, and the junction held 15 bases outside the gene matches. From germline, CDR1 is LGHNA and CDR2 YSLEER. This CDR3 is CASSTGGVMRGHEKLFF. The DNA for the CDR3 is TGCGCCAGCAGTACAGGGGGGGTAATGCGGGGCCATGAAAAACTGTTTTTT.

On this clone: At one end the junction does not follow the germline gene, possibly because of a read error. The chain has TRBV5-1 and TRBJ2-1; the D is unclear. The V gene's germline CDR1 is SGHRS and CDR2 YFSETQ. The CDR3 is 17 amino acids. The CDR3 spells CASRLGGSPLLYNEQFF. CDR3 nucleotide sequence: TGCGCCAGCAGGTTGGGTGGCTCCCCTTTGCTCTACAATGAGCAGTTCTTC. Full variable domain (rest looked up from reference TRBV5-1 and TRBJ2-1): KAGVTQTPRYLIKTRGQQVTLSCSPISGHRSVSWYQQTPGQGLQFLFEYFSETQRNKGNFPGRFSGRQFSNSRSEMNVSTLELGDSALYLCASRLGGSPLLYNEQFFGPGTRLTVL.

This clone appeared a few times. This chain joins TRBV19 and TRBJ1-2, with D uncertain. V lost 1 base to trimming and J lost 5 bases, with 8 bases between them. CDR1 is LNHDA, CDR2 SQIVND, per germline (reference sequence). The CDR3 loop spans 13 amino acids. CDR3 residues: CASSIVGPYGYTF. In DNA, the CDR3 is TGTGCCAGTAGTATAGTTGGCCCGTATGGCTACACCTTC.